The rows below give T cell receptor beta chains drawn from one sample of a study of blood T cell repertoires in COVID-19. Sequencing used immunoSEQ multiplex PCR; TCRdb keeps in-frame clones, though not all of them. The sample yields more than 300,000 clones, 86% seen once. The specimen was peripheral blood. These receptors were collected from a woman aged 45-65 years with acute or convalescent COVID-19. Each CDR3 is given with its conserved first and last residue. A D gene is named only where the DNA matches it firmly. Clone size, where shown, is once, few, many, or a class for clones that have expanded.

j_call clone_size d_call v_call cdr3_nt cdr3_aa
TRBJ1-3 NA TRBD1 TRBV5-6 TGTGCCAGCAGCTTGCTCCGACAGGGGATGAGGGGAAACACCATATATTTT CASSLLRQGMRGNTIYF
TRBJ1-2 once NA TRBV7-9 TGTGCCAGCAGCTTTGGCCAGGGTGGCTATGGCTACACCTTC CASSFGQGGYGYTF
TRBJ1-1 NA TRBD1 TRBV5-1 TGCGCCAGCAGCTTGGGGTTCAGGGGGCAGAACACTGAAGCTTTCTTT CASSLGFRGQNTEAFF
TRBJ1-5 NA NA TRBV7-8 TGTGCCAGCAGCTTAGAATCCAGAGGGCCCCAGCATTTT CASSLESRGPQHF
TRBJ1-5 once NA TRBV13 TGTGCCAGCAGCCTACAGGGTGCCAATCAGCCCCAGCATTTT CASSLQGANQPQHF
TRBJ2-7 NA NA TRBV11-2 TGTGCCAGCAGCTTAGACCGGGTTTCCTACGAGCAGTACTTC CASSLDRVSYEQYF
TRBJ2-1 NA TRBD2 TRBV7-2 TGTGCCAGCAGCTCACCGCCGACGGGGGGGCGGTTCTACAATGAGCAGTTCTTC CASSSPPTGGRFYNEQFF
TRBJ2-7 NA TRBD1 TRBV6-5 TGTGCCACCACGTCCGCCCCCGGGACAGGGTACGAGCAGTACTTC CATTSAPGTGYEQYF
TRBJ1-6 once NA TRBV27 TGTGCCACTAAAGAATCCTACCGGTCACCCCTCCACTTT CATKESYRSPLHF
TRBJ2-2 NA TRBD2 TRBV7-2 TGTGCCAGCAGCAAAGGACTAGCGGGAGCCGGGGAGCTGTTTTTT CASSKGLAGAGELFF
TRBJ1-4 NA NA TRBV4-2 TGTGCCAGCAGCCAAGGCCAGCCAGGGAGGAAAACTAATGAAAAACTGTTTTTT CASSQGQPGRKTNEKLFF
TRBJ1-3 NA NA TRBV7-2 TGTGCCAGCAGCTTAGTGGTAGGAGTGCCCGGAAACACCATATATTTT CASSLVVGVPGNTIYF
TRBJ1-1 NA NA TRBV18 TGTGCCAGCTCACCACGATCAGGGCTGAACACTGAAGCTTTCTTT CASSPRSGLNTEAFF
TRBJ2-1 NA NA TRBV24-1 TGTGCCACCAGTGTTATCGGAGTCGGGAGCTCCTACAATGAGCAGTTCTTC CATSVIGVGSSYNEQFF
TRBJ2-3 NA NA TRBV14 TGTGCCAGCAGCCAACTCGGGACATCTAGCACAGATACGCAGTATTTT CASSQLGTSSTDTQYF
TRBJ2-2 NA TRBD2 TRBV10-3 TGTGCCATCTTCTTTCTTTTAGCGGGAGGGATTCTTCGGACCGGGGAGCTGTTTTTT CAIFFLLAGGILRTGELFF
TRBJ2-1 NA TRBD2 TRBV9 TGTGCCAGCAGCGTAAGCGGGAGGGCCAAAAATGAGCAGTTCTTC CASSVSGRAKNEQFF
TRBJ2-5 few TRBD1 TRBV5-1 TGCGCCAGCAGCGGGGGGACAGGGGAGGAGACCCAGTACTTC CASSGGTGEETQYF
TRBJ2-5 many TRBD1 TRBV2 TGTGCCAGCAGTGAAGGAGCAGGGGGCGGCCAAGAGACCCAGTACTTC CASSEGAGGGQETQYF
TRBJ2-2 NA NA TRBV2 TGTGCCAGAAGAGACTCGAACACCGGGGAGCTGTTTTTT CARRDSNTGELFF
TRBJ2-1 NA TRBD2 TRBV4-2 TGTGCCAGCAGCCAAGCCGCGGGACTAGTGAATGAGCAGTTCTTC CASSQAAGLVNEQFF
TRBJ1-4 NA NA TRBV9 TGTGCCAGCAGCGGAACAGGGACTAATGAAAAACTGTTTTTT CASSGTGTNEKLFF
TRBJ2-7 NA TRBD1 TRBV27 TGTGCCAGCAGTTCACCAACAGGGGGCTGGAGCGGGTCTCTGTACTTC CASSSPTGGWSGSLYF
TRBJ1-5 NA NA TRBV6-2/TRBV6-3 TGTGCCAGCAGTTACCTGTCCGTGGCCCGGCCCCAGCATTTT CASSYLSVARPQHF
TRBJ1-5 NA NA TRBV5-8 TGTGCCAGCAGCCAGGGGCGGATAGTTAATCAGCCCCAGCATTTT CASSQGRIVNQPQHF
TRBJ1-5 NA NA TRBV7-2 TGTGCCAGCAGCTTAGAAACAGGGTGGAAGCATTTT CASSLETGWKHF
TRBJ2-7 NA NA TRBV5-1 TGCGCCAGCAGCTTGAGGTCCACAGGTTCTCAGGCCCTTACCTACGAGCAGTACTTC CASSLRSTGSQALTYEQYF
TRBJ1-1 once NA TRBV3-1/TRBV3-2 TGTGCCAGCAGCCAAGATCAACCCGTTAGGGGTGAAGCTTTCTTT CASSQDQPVRGEAFF
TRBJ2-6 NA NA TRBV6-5 TGTGCCAGCAGATACGACCGCGCCGAGGTCAACGTCCTGACTTTC CASRYDRAEVNVLTF
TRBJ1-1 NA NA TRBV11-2 TGTGCCAGCAGCCGGAGAAGGGGCTTGGACACTGAAGCTTTCTTT CASSRRRGLDTEAFF
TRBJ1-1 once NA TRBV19 TGTGCCAGTAGTATAACTGCGACAGGTTCGAACACTGAAGCTTTCTTT CASSITATGSNTEAFF
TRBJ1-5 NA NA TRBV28 TGTGCCAGCGCACCTGGACTGAACCCTAATCAGCCCCAGCATTTT CASAPGLNPNQPQHF
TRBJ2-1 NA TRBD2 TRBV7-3 TGTGCCAGCAGTTACCCGGGACTAGCGGAAGAGCAGTTCTTC CASSYPGLAEEQFF
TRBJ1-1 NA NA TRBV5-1 TGCGCCAGCAGCTTGTGGGGCGACACTGAAGCTTTCTTT CASSLWGDTEAFF
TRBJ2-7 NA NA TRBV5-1 TGCGCCAGCAGCTTGGGGTCGGGAAAGGGCGAGCAGTACTTC CASSLGSGKGEQYF
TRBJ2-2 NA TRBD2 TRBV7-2 TGTGCCAGCACTGGAGGGGCAGCGGGACGCAACACCGGGGAGCTGTTTTTT CASTGGAAGRNTGELFF
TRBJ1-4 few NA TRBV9 TGTGCCAGCAGCGTAGTCGGCAGGCGAGCAACTAATGAAAAACTGTTTTTT CASSVVGRRATNEKLFF
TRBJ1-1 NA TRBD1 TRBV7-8 TGTGCCAGCAGCCCTCAGGGGGGTGAAGCTTTCTTT CASSPQGGEAFF
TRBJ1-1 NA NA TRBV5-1 TGCGCCAGCGGAAGTACAGGGAGCAACACTGAAGCTTTCTTT CASGSTGSNTEAFF
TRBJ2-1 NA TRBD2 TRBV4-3 TGCGCCAGCAGCCAATTGGGGTTAGCGGGGGGCAATGAGCAGTTCTTC CASSQLGLAGGNEQFF
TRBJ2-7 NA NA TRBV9 TGTGCCAGCAGCGTAGGGGGAGGCGATTACGAGCAGTACTTC CASSVGGGDYEQYF
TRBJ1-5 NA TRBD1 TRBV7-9 TGTGCCAGCAGCAGATGGACAGGGGTAGATCAGCCCCAGCATTTT CASSRWTGVDQPQHF
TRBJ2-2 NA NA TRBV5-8 TGTGCCAGCAGCTTGGCATGGGGGTGGGAGGTGAACACCGGGGAGCTGTTTTTT CASSLAWGWEVNTGELFF
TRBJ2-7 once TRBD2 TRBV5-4 TGTGCCAGCAGCTTATGGACTAGCGGACTCTACGAGCAGTACTTC CASSLWTSGLYEQYF
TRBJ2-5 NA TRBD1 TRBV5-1 TGCGCCAGCAGCTTGGGACAGGGTAGAGAGACCCAGTACTTC CASSLGQGRETQYF
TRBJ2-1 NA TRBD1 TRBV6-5 TGTGCCAGCTGGACAGGGGGAGGAGGTGAGCAGTTCTTC CASWTGGGGEQFF
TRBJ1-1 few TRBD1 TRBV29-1 TGCAGCGTTGAGACGACAGGGGCTGAAGCTTTCTTT CSVETTGAEAFF
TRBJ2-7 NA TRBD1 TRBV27 TGTGCCAGCAGTTTAAGGACAGGGTCCTACGAGCAGTACTTC CASSLRTGSYEQYF
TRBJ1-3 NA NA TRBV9 TGTGCCAGCAGCGTCCAAGCCTCTGGAAACACCATATATTTT CASSVQASGNTIYF
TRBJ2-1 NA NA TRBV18 TGTGCCAGCTCACCGTCACAGGGTTACAATGAGCAGTTCTTC CASSPSQGYNEQFF
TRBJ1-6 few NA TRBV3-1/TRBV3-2 TGTGCCAGCAGAGAGGCCGGGGATTCACCCCTCCACTTT CASREAGDSPLHF
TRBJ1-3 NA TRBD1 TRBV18 TGTGCCAGCTCACCACTCCTAGGACAGGGGATCTCTGGAAACACCATATATTTT CASSPLLGQGISGNTIYF